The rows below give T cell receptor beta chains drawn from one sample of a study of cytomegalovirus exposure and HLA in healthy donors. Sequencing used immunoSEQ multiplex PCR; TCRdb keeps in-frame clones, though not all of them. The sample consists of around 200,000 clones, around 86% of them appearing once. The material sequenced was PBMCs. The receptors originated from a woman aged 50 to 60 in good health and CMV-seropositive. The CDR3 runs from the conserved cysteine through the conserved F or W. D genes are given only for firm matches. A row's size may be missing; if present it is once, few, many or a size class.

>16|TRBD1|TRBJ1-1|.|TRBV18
CASSAARTGVNTEAFF
TGTGCCAGCTCCGCAGCCCGGACAGGGGTGAACACTGAAGCTTTCTTT
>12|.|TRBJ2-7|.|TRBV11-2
CASSFMSSMQYF
TGTGCCAGCAGCTTCATGAGTTCGATGCAGTACTTC
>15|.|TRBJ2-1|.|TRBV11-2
CASSYRNGQYNEQFF
TGTGCCAGCAGCTACCGTAACGGACAGTACAATGAGCAGTTCTTC
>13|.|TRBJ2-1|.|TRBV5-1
CASSPPLNNEQFF
TGCGCCAGCAGCCCTCCTTTAAACAATGAGCAGTTCTTC
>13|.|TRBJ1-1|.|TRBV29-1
CSVSPRVGTEAFF
TGCAGCGTTTCTCCCCGGGTCGGCACTGAAGCTTTCTTT
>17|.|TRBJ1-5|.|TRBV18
CASSPYGPGGGNQPQHF
TGTGCCAGCTCACCGTACGGACCCGGAGGTGGCAATCAGCCCCAGCATTTT
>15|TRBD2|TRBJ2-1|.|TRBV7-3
CASSLNGGALNEQFF
TGTGCCAGCAGCCTAAACGGGGGGGCCTTGAATGAGCAGTTCTTC
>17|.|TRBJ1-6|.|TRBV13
CASSDEQIRGDNSPLHF
TGTGCCAGCAGCGACGAACAAATCCGGGGTGATAATTCACCCCTCCACTTT
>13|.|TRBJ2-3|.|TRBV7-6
CASSATRSDTQYF
TGTGCCAGCAGCGCGACTAGATCAGATACGCAGTATTTT
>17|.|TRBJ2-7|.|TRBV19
CASSIPSAPPHTYEQYF
TGTGCCAGTAGTATCCCGAGCGCACCACCTCACACCTACGAGCAGTACTTC
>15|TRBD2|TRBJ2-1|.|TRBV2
CASKRLARPYNEQFF
TGTGCCAGCAAGAGACTAGCGAGACCCTACAATGAGCAGTTCTTC
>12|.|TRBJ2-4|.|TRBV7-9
CSSSPRGDIQYF
TGTTCCAGCAGCCCCCGGGGTGACATTCAGTACTTC
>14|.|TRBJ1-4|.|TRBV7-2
CASSLGWEVGKLFF
TGTGCCAGCAGCTTAGGCTGGGAGGTGGGAAAACTGTTTTTT
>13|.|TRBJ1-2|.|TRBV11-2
CASSPHGSYGYTF
TGTGCCAGCAGCCCACACGGGAGCTATGGCTACACCTTC
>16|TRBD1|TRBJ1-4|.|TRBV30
CAWSGWGTGDQEKLFF
TGTGCCTGGAGTGGATGGGGGACAGGGGACCAAGAAAAACTGTTTTTT
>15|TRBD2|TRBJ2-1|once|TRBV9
CASSPTSGGAHEQFF
TGTGCCAGCAGCCCGACTAGCGGGGGGGCCCATGAGCAGTTCTTC
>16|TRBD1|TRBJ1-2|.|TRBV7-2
CASPGTGGNVGYGYTF
TGTGCCAGCCCGGGGACAGGGGGGAATGTTGGCTATGGCTACACCTTC
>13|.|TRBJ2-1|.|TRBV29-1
CSVGPDWYDEQFF
TGCAGCGTTGGACCCGACTGGTATGATGAGCAGTTCTTC
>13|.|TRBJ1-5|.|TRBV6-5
CASSSGFDQPQHF
TGTGCCAGCAGTTCAGGGTTTGATCAGCCCCAGCATTTT
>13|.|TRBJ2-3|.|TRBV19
CASSSRDTDTQYF
TGTGCCAGTAGTAGTAGAGACACAGATACGCAGTATTTT
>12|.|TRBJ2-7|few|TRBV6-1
CASSERQYEQYF
TGTGCCAGCAGTGAAAGACAGTACGAGCAGTACTTC
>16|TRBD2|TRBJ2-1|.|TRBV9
CASSVVSSGGADEQFF
TGTGCCAGCAGCGTAGTCTCTAGCGGGGGGGCAGATGAGCAGTTCTTC
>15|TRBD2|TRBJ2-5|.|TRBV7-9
CASSFAGGKKETQYF
TGTGCCAGCAGCTTTGCGGGGGGGAAGAAAGAGACCCAGTACTTC
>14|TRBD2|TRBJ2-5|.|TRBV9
CASSPHPGGETQYF
TGTGCCAGCAGCCCCCACCCGGGGGGAGAGACCCAGTACTTC
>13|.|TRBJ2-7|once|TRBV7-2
CASSLAGGNEQYF
TGTGCCAGCAGCTTAGCGGGGGGAAACGAGCAGTACTTC
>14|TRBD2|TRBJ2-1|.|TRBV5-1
CASRSGGGDDEQFF
TGCGCCAGCAGGAGCGGCGGGGGGGACGATGAGCAGTTCTTC
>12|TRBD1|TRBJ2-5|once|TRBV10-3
CAIGDREETQYF
TGTGCCATCGGGGACAGAGAAGAGACCCAGTACTTC
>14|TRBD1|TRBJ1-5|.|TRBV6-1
CASRQGETNQPQHF
TGTGCCAGCCGACAGGGTGAAACTAATCAGCCCCAGCATTTT
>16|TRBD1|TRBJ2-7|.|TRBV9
CASSVAAQGQGREQYF
TGTGCCAGCAGCGTAGCGGCCCAAGGACAGGGACGCGAGCAGTACTTC
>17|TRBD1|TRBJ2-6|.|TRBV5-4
CASSLLGQGSGANVLTF
TGTGCCAGCAGCTTGTTGGGACAGGGGTCCGGGGCCAACGTCCTGACTTTC
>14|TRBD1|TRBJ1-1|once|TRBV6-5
CASSSRTGPTEAFF
TGTGCCAGCAGTTCTAGGACAGGGCCCACTGAAGCTTTCTTT
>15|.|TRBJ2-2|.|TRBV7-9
CASSSGTANTGELFF
TGTGCCAGCAGCTCAGGGACTGCGAACACCGGGGAGCTGTTTTTT
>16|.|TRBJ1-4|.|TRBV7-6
CASSLSTGDGGEKLFF
TGTGCCAGCAGCTTAAGTACGGGGGATGGCGGTGAAAAACTGTTTTTT
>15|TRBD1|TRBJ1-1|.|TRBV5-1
CASSPSQGAGTEAFF
TGCGCCAGCAGCCCCTCTCAGGGGGCCGGTACTGAAGCTTTCTTT
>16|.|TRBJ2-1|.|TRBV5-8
CASSPRSGRTYNEQFF
TGTGCCAGCAGCCCCCGGTCAGGGCGCACCTACAATGAGCAGTTCTTC
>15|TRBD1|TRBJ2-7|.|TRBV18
CASRAGTGGTYEQYF
TGTGCCAGCAGAGCCGGGACAGGGGGCACCTACGAGCAGTACTTC